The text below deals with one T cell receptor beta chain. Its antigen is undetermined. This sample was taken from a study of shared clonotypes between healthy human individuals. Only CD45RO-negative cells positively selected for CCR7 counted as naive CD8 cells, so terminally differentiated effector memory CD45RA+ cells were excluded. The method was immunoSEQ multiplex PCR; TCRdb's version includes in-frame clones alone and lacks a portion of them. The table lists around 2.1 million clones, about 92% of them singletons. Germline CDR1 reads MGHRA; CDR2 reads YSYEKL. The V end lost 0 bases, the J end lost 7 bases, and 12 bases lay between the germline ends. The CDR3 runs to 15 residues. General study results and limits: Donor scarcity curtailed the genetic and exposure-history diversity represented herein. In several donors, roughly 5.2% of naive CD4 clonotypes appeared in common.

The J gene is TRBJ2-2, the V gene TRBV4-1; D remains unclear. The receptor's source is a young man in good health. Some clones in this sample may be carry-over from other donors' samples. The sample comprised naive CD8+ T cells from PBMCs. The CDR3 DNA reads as TGCGCCAGCAGCCAAGAACCCCCGGGCGGCGGGGAGCTGTTTTTT. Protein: CASSQEPPGGGELFF.